What follows are 32 T cell receptor beta chains derived from one specimen sequenced in a study of blood T cell repertoires in COVID-19. The method was immunoSEQ multiplex PCR; TCRdb's version includes in-frame clones alone and lacks a portion of them. The sample shows roughly 310,000 clones, roughly nine tenths of them seen only once. The source material was PBMCs or T cells enriched from blood (not recorded which). The receptors shown here come from a man in his 60s who had recovered from COVID-19.

The V gene is TRBV21-1, the J gene TRBJ2-1; the DNA was not compared with TRBD2, the D call given in the table. TRBV21-1 is listed as a pseudogene. The CDR3 covers 15 residues. CDR3 DNA sequence: TGTGCCAGCAGCGCCCGGGACTACTCCTACAATGAGCAGTTCTTC. Translation gives CASSARDYSYNEQFF.

CDR3 nucleotides: TGTGCTAGTGGTAATCTTGAGACCCAGTACTTC. Encoded protein: CASGNLETQYF. The rearrangement uses TRBV12-5 and TRBJ2-5; D not certain. The CDR3 has 11 residues. From germline, CDR1 is LGHNT and CDR2 FRNRAP. V was clipped by 5 bases and J by 5 bases, with 6 bases between them.

V and J are TRBV7-3 and TRBJ2-1; D remains unclear. CDR1 is SGHTA and CDR2 is FQGTGA in the germline V gene. The CDR3 has 16 amino acids. The V end was cut by 2 bases, the J end by 0 bases, with 11 bases between. The CDR3 region is CASSLVPKSSYNEQFF. DNA of the CDR3: TGTGCCAGCAGCTTAGTCCCTAAGAGCTCCTACAATGAGCAGTTCTTC. The full variable domain, rest sourced from reference TRBV7-3 and TRBJ2-1, is GAGVSQTPSNKVTEKGKYVELRCDPISGHTALYWYRQSLGQGPEFLIYFQGTGAADDSGLPNDRFFAVRPEGSVSTLKIQRTERGDSAVYLCASSLVPKSSYNEQFFGPGTRLTVL.

The chain carries TRBV6-2 or TRBV6-3 and TRBJ2-7, with TRBD2 as a possible D gene (6 bases). Trimming pared 5 bases from V and 4 bases from J, leaving 18 bases between. The CDR3 consists of 15 residues. CDR1 and CDR2 from the germline V gene are MNHEY and SVGEGT. The CDR3 DNA is TGTGCCAGCAGTGCCAGGGTACTGGCGGGATACGAGCAGTACTTC. Translated, it gives CASSARVLAGYEQYF.

The chain couples TRBV27 to TRBJ2-7; a weak D match, TRBD1 (6 bases). V lost 0 bases and J lost 6, with 12 bases in between. Germline CDR1 and CDR2: MNHEY and SMNVEV (reference sequence). CDR3 length: 14 residues. This CDR3 is CASSLSRAGVEQYF. CDR3 nucleotide sequence: TGTGCCAGCAGTTTATCCAGGGCAGGGGTCGAGCAGTACTTC.

The chain combines TRBV18 with TRBJ1-1, with 8 bases aligning to TRBD1. Germline V gene data show CDR1 as KGHSH and CDR2 as LQKENI. This CDR3 region has 14 residues. V lost 4 bases, J lost 6 bases, and 7 bases stayed unmatched. The CDR3 region has the DNA TGTGCCAGCTCACTCGGGACAGGAAAAGCTGAAGCTTTCTTT. Residues: CASSLGTGKAEAFF.

CDR3 in DNA: TGTGCCAGCAGACGACAGGGGTACAATCAGCCCCAGCATTTT. This encodes CASRRQGYNQPQHF. This chain connects TRBV28 to TRBJ1-5; 8 bases map to TRBD1. The V gene's germline CDR1 is MDHEN and CDR2 SYDVKM. With V trimmed by 6 bases and J by 3 bases, 4 bases remained unmatched. The CDR3 has 14 amino acids.

The CDR3 protein is CASRNRGLAVYNEQFF. The CDR3 DNA follows: TGTGCCAGTAGGAACCGGGGACTAGCGGTATACAATGAGCAGTTCTTC. V and J are TRBV19 and TRBJ2-1; 11 nucleotides line up with TRBD2. After removal of 6 bases from V and 4 bases from J, the junction contained 8 bases not matched to a gene. CDR1 is LNHDA, CDR2 SQIVND, per germline (reference sequence). The CDR3 extends over 16 amino acids.

The V gene is TRBV4-1, the J gene TRBJ1-2; TRBD1 matches 9 bases. Losses at the gene ends were 0 bases for V and 5 bases for J; bases not matched to a gene: 7. Germline values: CDR1 MGHRA, CDR2 YSYEKL. This CDR3 spans 16 amino acids. The CDR3 region is CASSQDNSGTGYGYTF. The CDR3 DNA reads as TGCGCCAGCAGCCAAGACAACTCCGGGACAGGGTATGGCTACACCTTC.

The J gene is TRBJ1-1, the V gene TRBV18; 7 bases fit TRBD1. This CDR3 contains 15 residues. Germline CDR1 KGHSH, CDR2 LQKENI. V lost 2 bases, J lost 4 bases, and 7 bases stayed unmatched. The CDR3 spells CASSPRQGGVTEAFF. The CDR3 DNA reads TGTGCCAGCTCACCAAGGCAAGGGGGCGTCACTGAAGCTTTCTTT.

A single count supports this clone. The chain links TRBV5-1 to TRBJ2-5; TRBD1 matches 9 bases. The CDR3 has 13 amino acids. Trimming at V came to 4 bases and at J to 3 bases, leaving 1 base not matched to a gene. From germline, CDR1 is SGHRS and CDR2 YFSETQ. The CDR3 loop is CASSRTGEETQYF. As DNA, the CDR3 is TGCGCCAGCAGCCGGACAGGGGAAGAGACCCAGTACTTC.

The gene calls are TRBV19 and TRBJ2-2; a possible D gene is TRBD1 (6 bases). Between the trimmed V and J ends, which lost 9 bases and 5 bases, there was a span of 13 bases. The CDR3 consists of 13 residues. Germline V gene lookup returns CDR1 LNHDA and CDR2 SQIVND (reference sequence). CDR3 amino acids: CASQTGVTGELFF. The DNA for the CDR3 is TGTGCCAGCCAGACAGGCGTAACCGGGGAGCTGTTTTTT.

A few counts support this clone. The gene calls are TRBV7-8 and TRBJ1-2; D is perhaps TRBD1 (6 bases). Germline V gene lookup returns CDR1 SGHVS and CDR2 FQNEAQ. The length of the CDR3 is 15 residues. The germline V and J ends were trimmed by 1 base and 8 bases, with 17 bases remaining between them. Here the CDR3 reads CASSLGQGSAQGYTF. As DNA, the CDR3 is TGTGCCAGCAGCTTAGGGCAGGGGAGTGCGCAGGGCTACACCTTC.

The V gene is TRBV4-2, the J gene TRBJ1-3, with D tentatively TRBD1 (6 bases). This CDR3 is 15 amino acids long. Germline V gene data show CDR1 as LGHNA and CDR2 as YNFKEQ. Trimming stripped 1 base from V and 4 bases from J, with 11 bases between. The CDR3 bases are TGTGCCAGCAGCCAAGGCAACAGGGCAGGAAACACCATATATTTT. Protein product: CASSQGNRAGNTIYF.

The V and J genes are TRBV6-5 and TRBJ1-5; 7 nucleotides agree with TRBD1. Germline CDR1 MNHEY, CDR2 SVGAGI. The CDR3 is 13 residues long. The junction had 4 bases not matched to a gene; V was cut back by 8 bases and J by 3 bases. The CDR3 is CASRGQHNQPQHF. For the CDR3, the DNA is TGTGCCAGCCGGGGACAGCACAATCAGCCCCAGCATTTT.

The V gene is TRBV5-8, the J gene TRBJ1-5; D gene uncertain. This CDR3 is built from 16 residues. Germline V gene sequence: CDR1 SGHTS, CDR2 YDEGEE. Trimming removed 1 base from V and 6 bases from J, with 17 bases in between. CDR3 sequence (DNA): TGTGCCAGCAGCTTGCGTCCCGGGTTTGGTGGTCAGCCCCAGCATTTT. This codes for CASSLRPGFGGQPQHF.

This sequence joins TRBV5-5 and TRBJ2-2; TRBD1 is a possible D gene (5 bases). Germline CDR1 SGHKS, CDR2 YYEKEE (reference sequence). This CDR3 region has 16 residues. Trimming cost V 0 bases and J 5 bases, with 14 bases left between them. CDR3 nucleotide sequence: TGTGCCAGCAGCTTGGGTCAGGGTGGTTCTACCGGGGAGCTGTTTTTT. This gives the protein CASSLGQGGSTGELFF.

The J gene is TRBJ2-1, the V gene TRBV15; 7 positions match TRBD1. The ends lost 1 base at V and 6 bases at J; junction bases unmatched: 3. This CDR3 comprises 14 residues. Germline CDR1 LNHNV, CDR2 YYDKDF (reference sequence). CDR3 coding DNA: TGTGCCACCAGCAGAGGACAGGGATTCAATGAGCAGTTCTTC. It translates to CATSRGQGFNEQFF.

The sample holds one count of this clone. The rearrangement links TRBV27 to TRBJ1-4, with D possibly being TRBD1 (5 bases). Trimming took 2 bases from V and 4 from J, leaving 8 bases between them. CDR1 MNHEY and CDR2 SMNVEV come from the germline V gene (reference sequence). The CDR3 totals 14 residues. This CDR3 is CASSLMGGNEKLFF. CDR3 bases: TGTGCCAGCAGTTTAATGGGGGGTAATGAAAAACTGTTTTTT.

The chain couples TRBV19 to TRBJ1-1; TRBD1 matches at 9 bases. Germline lookup yields CDR1 LNHDA and CDR2 SQIVND (reference sequence). This CDR3 has 15 residues. V lost 6 bases to trimming and J lost 3 bases; unmatched junction nucleotides: 8. The CDR3 nucleotides read TGTGCCAGTAGGAGGACAGGGGTTGAGTACACTGAAGCTTTCTTT. Its translation is CASRRTGVEYTEAFF.

The chain recombines TRBV18 with TRBJ1-1; no firm D call. Trimming took 3 bases from V and 6 from J, leaving 20 bases between them. There are 16 residues in the CDR3. Per the germline V gene, CDR1 is KGHSH and CDR2 is LQKENI. The CDR3 here is CASSPGEASLGAEAFF. CDR3 bases: TGTGCCAGCTCACCGGGCGAAGCCAGCTTAGGCGCTGAAGCTTTCTTT.

This chain joins TRBV10-1 and TRBJ2-1; TRBD2 is a possible D gene (5 bases). Germline lookup yields CDR1 WNHNN and CDR2 SYGVQD (reference sequence). This CDR3 spans 14 amino acids. Trimming stripped 5 bases from V and 6 bases from J, with 14 bases between. The CDR3 region is CASSRASGFNEQFF. CDR3 nucleotide sequence: TGCGCCAGCAGTAGGGCGTCGGGATTCAATGAGCAGTTCTTC.

The chain couples TRBV4-2 to TRBJ1-2; maybe TRBD1 (5 bases). CDR3 size: 14 residues. Germline V gene sequence: CDR1 LGHNA, CDR2 YNFKEQ. Trimming shortened V by 0 bases and J by 4 bases, and 9 bases separated the two germline ends. The CDR3 sequence is CASSQDSGIYGYTF. CDR3 DNA sequence: TGTGCCAGCAGCCAAGATTCAGGGATCTATGGCTACACCTTC.

The gene calls are TRBV6-5 and TRBJ2-7; D gene ambiguous. Deletions cut 7 bases from V and 7 bases from J, with 11 bases between. Germline V lookup: CDR1 MNHEY, CDR2 SVGAGI. The CDR3 has 11 amino acids. The CDR3 nucleotides are TGTGCCAGCACCACCGGGTGGGAGCAGTACTTC. It is translated as CASTTGWEQYF.

This CDR3 reads CASRPGVDEKLFF. The CDR3 DNA follows: TGTGCCAGCCGACCGGGGGTCGATGAAAAACTGTTTTTT. V is TRBV7-9 and J is TRBJ1-4; weak D call: TRBD1 (5 bases). Trimming left V 8 bases short and J 6 bases short, with 13 bases between. Germline-derived CDR1 and CDR2 are SEHNR and FQNEAQ (reference sequence). The CDR3 has 13 residues. Based on the CDR3 plus reference TRBV7-9 and TRBJ1-4, the full variable domain is DTGVSQNPRHKITKRGQNVTFRCDPISEHNRLYWYRQTLGQGPEFLTYFQNEAQLEKSRLLSDRFSAERPKGSFSTLEIQRTEQGDSAMYLCASRPGVDEKLFFGSGTQLSVL.

V gene TRBV5-1 combines with J gene TRBJ2-7; 13 bases are shared with TRBD2. V lost 4 bases, J lost 2 bases, and 3 bases stayed unmatched. Germline V lookup: CDR1 SGHRS, CDR2 YFSETQ. The CDR3 is 15 amino acids. This CDR3 is CASSELAGGTYEQYF. CDR3 bases: TGCGCCAGCAGCGAACTAGCGGGAGGGACCTACGAGCAGTACTTC.

This clone came up once. The chain combines TRBV7-8 with TRBJ2-1; 8 nucleotides line up with TRBD2. The trim removed 3 bases at V and 11 bases at J, leaving 9 bases unmatched. The CDR3 consists of 14 residues. Germline loops: CDR1 SGHVS, CDR2 FQNEAQ. CDR3 nucleotides: TGTGCCAGCAGCTTTAGCGGGATGGGTAATCAGCAGTTCTTC. Translation: CASSFSGMGNQQFF.

The chain uses TRBV11-2 and TRBJ2-1, with D unresolved. There are 12 residues in the CDR3. Between the trimmed V and J ends, which lost 3 bases and 5 bases, there was a span of 5 bases. CDR1 is SGHAT, CDR2 FQNNGV, per germline. The CDR3 loop is CASSLYNNEQFF. The CDR3 coding sequence is TGTGCCAGCAGCTTGTATAACAATGAGCAGTTCTTC. Filled out from reference TRBV11-2 and TRBJ2-1, the complete variable domain reads EAGVAQSPRYKIIEKRQSVAFWCNPISGHATLYWYQQILGQGPKLLIQFQNNGVVDDSQLPKDRFSAERLKGVDSTLKIQPAKLEDSAVYLCASSLYNNEQFFGPGTRLTVL.

The chain combines TRBV4-3 with TRBJ2-7; maybe TRBD2 (5 bases). V was pared by 2 bases and J by 2 bases, with 10 bases between. The CDR3 totals 14 residues. Germline V gene sequence: CDR1 LGHNA, CDR2 YSLEER. CDR3 sequence reads: CASSQTRQAYEQYF. CDR3 nucleotides: TGCGCCAGCAGCCAAACTAGGCAGGCCTACGAGCAGTACTTC.

The V call is TRBV30, the J call TRBJ1-5; 8 bases match TRBD1. Germline CDR1 is GTSNPN and CDR2 is SVGIG (reference sequence). After removal of 1 base from V and 6 bases from J, the junction contained 8 bases not matched to a gene. The CDR3 consists of 15 residues. The CDR3 nucleotides are TGTGCCTGGAGTGCGACAGGGGCGAGGCCTCAGCCCCAGCATTTT. This sequence encodes CAWSATGARPQPQHF.

The genes are TRBV11-2 and TRBJ1-2; 9 bases are shared with TRBD1. CDR3 size: 16 residues. CDR1 and CDR2 (germline): SGHAT, FQNNGV. Trimming at V came to 4 bases and at J to 4 bases, leaving 10 bases not matched to a gene. CDR3 DNA: TGTGCCAGCAGCTCACATCGGACAGGGGTTATCTATGGCTACACCTTC. Amino acids: CASSSHRTGVIYGYTF.

This clone has just one count. The sample contains more than one DNA sequence encoding this CDR3. The J gene is TRBJ1-1, the V gene TRBV6-5, with D perhaps TRBD1 (6 bases). Germline V gene data show CDR1 as MNHEY and CDR2 as SVGAGI. CDR3 length: 14 residues. V lost 2 bases, J lost 2 bases, and 9 bases lay in between. CDR3 bases: TGTGCCAGCAGTTACCAGGGGTTAAACACTGAAGCTTTCTTT. Translation: CASSYQGLNTEAFF.